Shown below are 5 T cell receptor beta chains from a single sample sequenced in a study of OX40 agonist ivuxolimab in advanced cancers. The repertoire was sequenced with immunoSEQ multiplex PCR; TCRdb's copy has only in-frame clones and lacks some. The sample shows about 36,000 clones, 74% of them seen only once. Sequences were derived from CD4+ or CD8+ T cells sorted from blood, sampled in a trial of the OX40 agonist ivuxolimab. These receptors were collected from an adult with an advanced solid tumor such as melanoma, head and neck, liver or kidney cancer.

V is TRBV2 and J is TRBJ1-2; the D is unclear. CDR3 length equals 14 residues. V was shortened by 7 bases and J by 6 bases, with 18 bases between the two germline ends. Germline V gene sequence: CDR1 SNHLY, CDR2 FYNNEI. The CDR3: CASNPTPQSHGYTF. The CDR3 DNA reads TGTGCCAGCAATCCGACCCCACAGTCACATGGCTACACCTTC.

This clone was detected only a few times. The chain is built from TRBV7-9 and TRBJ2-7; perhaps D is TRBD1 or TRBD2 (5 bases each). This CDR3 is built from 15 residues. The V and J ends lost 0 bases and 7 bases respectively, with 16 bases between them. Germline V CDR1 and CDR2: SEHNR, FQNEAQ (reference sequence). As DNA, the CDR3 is TGTGCCAGCAGCTTAGCAGTCGGGGCCGTGGTGGAGCAGTACGTC. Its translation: CASSLAVGAVVEQYV.

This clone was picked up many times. CDR3 protein: CASSRGVPYGYTF. CDR3 in DNA: TGTGCCAGCAGCAGAGGGGTCCCCTATGGCTACACCTTC. V is TRBV5-8 and J is TRBJ1-2; TRBD1 is a possible D gene (5 bases). CDR3 length equals 13 residues. Germline loops: CDR1 SGHTS, CDR2 YDEGEE. Between the trimmed V and J ends, which lost 4 bases and 4 bases, there was a span of 11 bases.

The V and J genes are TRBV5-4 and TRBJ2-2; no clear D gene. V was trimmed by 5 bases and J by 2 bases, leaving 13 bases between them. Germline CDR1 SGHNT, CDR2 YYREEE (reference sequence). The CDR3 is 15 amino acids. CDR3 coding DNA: TGTGCCAGCAGACGGCCCGGGTCTAACACCGGGGAGCTGTTTTTT. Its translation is CASRRPGSNTGELFF.

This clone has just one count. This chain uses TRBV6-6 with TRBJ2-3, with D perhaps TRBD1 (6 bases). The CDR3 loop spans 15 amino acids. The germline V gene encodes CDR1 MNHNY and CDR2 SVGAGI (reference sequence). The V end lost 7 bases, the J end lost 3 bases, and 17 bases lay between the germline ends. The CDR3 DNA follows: TGTGCCAGCAAACTAAACAGGGTTGGGACAGATACGCAGTATTTT. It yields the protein CASKLNRVGTDTQYF.